A selection of T cell receptor beta chains follows, all from one sample in a study of blood T cell repertoires in COVID-19. The protocol was immunoSEQ multiplex PCR, while the TCRdb copy is restricted to in-frame clones and leaves out a portion. The sample shows about 180,000 clones, 70% to 85% of them seen only once. The sample comprised PBMCs or T cells enriched from blood (not recorded which). The receptors were sampled from a woman between 45 and 65 years old who had recovered from COVID-19. Each CDR3 is given with its conserved first and last residue. Each record gives: D gene, clone size, V gene, J gene, CDR3 protein, CDR3 DNA. D genes are given only for firm matches. Clone size appears in some rows only: once, few, many, or a class for an expanded clone.

>TRBD1|.|TRBV5-6|TRBJ1-4
CASSQGQGSNEKLFF
TGTGCCAGCAGCCAGGGACAGGGATCAAATGAAAAACTGTTTTTT
>TRBD1|once|TRBV5-8|TRBJ1-2
CASSYGTGWRSFYTF
TGTGCCAGCAGCTACGGGACAGGGTGGCGAAGTTTCTACACCTTC
>TRBD1|.|TRBV6-1|TRBJ2-7
CASSGRLAQGKIPYEQYF
TGTGCCAGCAGTGGCCGCCTAGCACAGGGGAAAATTCCCTACGAGCAGTACTTC
>.|.|TRBV28|TRBJ1-1
CASSLSGWNTEAFF
TGTGCCAGCAGTTTATCAGGGTGGAACACTGAAGCTTTCTTT
>TRBD2|.|TRBV20-1|TRBJ2-2
CSASGLAGDSIAGELFF
TGCAGTGCTAGTGGACTAGCGGGAGATTCAATCGCCGGGGAGCTGTTTTTT
>TRBD1|.|TRBV4-1|TRBJ1-2
CASSQDAGQGQGYTF
TGCGCCAGCAGCCAAGATGCGGGACAGGGACAAGGCTACACCTTC
>TRBD1|.|TRBV7-2|TRBJ1-1
CASSLPQTGGAPGNTEAFF
TGTGCCAGCAGCTTACCCCAGACAGGGGGCGCCCCTGGTAACACTGAAGCTTTCTTT
>.|.|TRBV11-2|TRBJ1-1
CASSATGREAFF
TGTGCCAGCAGCGCTACAGGTCGTGAAGCTTTCTTT
>TRBD1|.|TRBV6-5|TRBJ1-2
CASSTGQVDGYTF
TGTGCCAGCAGTACCGGACAGGTAGATGGCTACACCTTC
>.|.|TRBV7-2|TRBJ1-5
CASSLFSTGNQPQHF
TGTGCCAGCAGCTTATTCTCAACGGGGAATCAGCCCCAGCATTTT
>TRBD2|.|TRBV27|TRBJ2-1
CASSLSGGVDEQFF
TGTGCCAGCAGTTTATCGGGGGGGGTCGATGAGCAGTTCTTC
>.|.|TRBV19|TRBJ1-2
CANIPGYYGYTF
TGTGCCAACATCCCAGGATACTATGGCTACACCTTC